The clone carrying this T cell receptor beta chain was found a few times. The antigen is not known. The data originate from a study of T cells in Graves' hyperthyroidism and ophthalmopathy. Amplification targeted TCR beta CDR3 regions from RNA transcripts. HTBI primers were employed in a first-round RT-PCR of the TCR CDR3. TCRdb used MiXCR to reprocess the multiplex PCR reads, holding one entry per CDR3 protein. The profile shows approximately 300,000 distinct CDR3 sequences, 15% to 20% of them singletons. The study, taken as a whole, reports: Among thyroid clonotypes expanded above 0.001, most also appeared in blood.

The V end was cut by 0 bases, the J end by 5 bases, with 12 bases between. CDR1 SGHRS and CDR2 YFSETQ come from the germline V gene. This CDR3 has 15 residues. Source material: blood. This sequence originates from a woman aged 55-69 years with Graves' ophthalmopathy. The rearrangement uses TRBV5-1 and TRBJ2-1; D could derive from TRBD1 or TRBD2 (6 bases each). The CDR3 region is CASSLVGGPDNEQFF. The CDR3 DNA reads TGCGCCAGCAGCTTGGTGGGGGGCCCGGACAATGAGCAGTTCTTC.